The 4 T cell receptor beta chains given below trace back to one sample, sequenced in a study of T cells in Graves' hyperthyroidism and ophthalmopathy. RNA transcripts were the template for amplifying TCR beta CDR3 regions. HTBI primers were employed in a first-round RT-PCR of the TCR CDR3. TCRdb recomputed calls from the multiplex PCR reads with MiXCR, one row per CDR3 protein. The table lists some 740,000 distinct CDR3 sequences, around 15% of them singletons, with about 10% in the top ten. The source material was blood. The receptor set was obtained from a woman under 30 with Graves' hyperthyroidism.

This clonotype was seen a handful of times. This rearrangement joins TRBV19 to TRBJ1-1; no firm D call. Germline CDR1 is LNHDA and CDR2 is SQIVND (reference sequence). Trimming took 3 bases from V and 11 from J, leaving 19 bases between them. The CDR3 is 14 residues long. The CDR3 DNA is TGTGCCAGTAGTATTTCTTTGATCCTCGCGGAGGCTTTCTTT. It codes for CASSISLILAEAFF.

The table lists this clonotype with many counts. V and J are TRBV12-3 or TRBV12-4 and TRBJ1-4; TRBD1 aligns across 10 bases. This CDR3 spans 15 amino acids. Germline trimming cut 5 bases from V and 10 bases from J; bases unmatched to any gene: 10. The CDR3 protein is CASSQRTGGFGKLFF. The CDR3 nucleotides are TGTGCCAGCAGTCAGAGGACAGGGGGGTTTGGAAAACTGTTTTTT.

This clonotype has just a few counts. The chain employs TRBV5-1 and TRBJ2-2, with TRBD1 as a possible D gene (5 bases). The CDR3 runs to 13 residues. The germline V and J ends were trimmed by 4 bases and 6 bases, with 10 bases remaining between them. Germline V gene data show CDR1 as SGHRS and CDR2 as YFSETQ. The CDR3 spells CASSTGQAGELFF. The CDR3 DNA reads as TGCGCCAGCAGCACCGGACAAGCCGGGGAGCTGTTTTTT. The variable domain in full, completed from reference TRBV5-1 and TRBJ2-2, reads KAGVTQTPRYLIKTRGQQVTLSCSPISGHRSVSWYQQTPGQGLQFLFEYFSETQRNKGNFPGRFSGRQFSNSRSEMNVSTLELGDSALYLCASSTGQAGELFFGEGSRLTVL.

The genes are TRBV19 and TRBJ2-1, with 8 nucleotides matching TRBD1. Losses at the gene ends were 5 bases for V and 6 bases for J; bases not matched to a gene: 9. The germline V gene encodes CDR1 LNHDA and CDR2 SQIVND (reference sequence). The CDR3 contains 15 residues. Written as DNA, the CDR3 is TGTGCCAGTAGTCCCATCTCACAGGGGGGCAATGAGCAGTTCTTC. It translates to CASSPISQGGNEQFF.